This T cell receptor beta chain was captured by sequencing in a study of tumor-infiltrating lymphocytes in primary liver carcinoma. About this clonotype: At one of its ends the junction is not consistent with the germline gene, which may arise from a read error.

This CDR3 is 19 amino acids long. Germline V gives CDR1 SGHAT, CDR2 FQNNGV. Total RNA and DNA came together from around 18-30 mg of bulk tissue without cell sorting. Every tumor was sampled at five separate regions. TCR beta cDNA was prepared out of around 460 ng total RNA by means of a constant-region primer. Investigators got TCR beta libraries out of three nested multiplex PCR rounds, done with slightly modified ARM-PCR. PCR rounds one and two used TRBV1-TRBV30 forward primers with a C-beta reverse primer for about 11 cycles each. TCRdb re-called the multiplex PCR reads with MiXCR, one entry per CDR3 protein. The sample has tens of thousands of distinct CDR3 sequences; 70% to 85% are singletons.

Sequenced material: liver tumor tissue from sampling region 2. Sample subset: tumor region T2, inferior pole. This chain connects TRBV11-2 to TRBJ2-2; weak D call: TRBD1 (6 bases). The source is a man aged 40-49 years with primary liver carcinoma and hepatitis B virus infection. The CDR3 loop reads CAISLDRGGVRPNTGELFF. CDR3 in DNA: TGTGCCATCAGCCTAGATCGAGGGGGAGTGCGCCCGAACACCGGGGAACTGTTTTTT.